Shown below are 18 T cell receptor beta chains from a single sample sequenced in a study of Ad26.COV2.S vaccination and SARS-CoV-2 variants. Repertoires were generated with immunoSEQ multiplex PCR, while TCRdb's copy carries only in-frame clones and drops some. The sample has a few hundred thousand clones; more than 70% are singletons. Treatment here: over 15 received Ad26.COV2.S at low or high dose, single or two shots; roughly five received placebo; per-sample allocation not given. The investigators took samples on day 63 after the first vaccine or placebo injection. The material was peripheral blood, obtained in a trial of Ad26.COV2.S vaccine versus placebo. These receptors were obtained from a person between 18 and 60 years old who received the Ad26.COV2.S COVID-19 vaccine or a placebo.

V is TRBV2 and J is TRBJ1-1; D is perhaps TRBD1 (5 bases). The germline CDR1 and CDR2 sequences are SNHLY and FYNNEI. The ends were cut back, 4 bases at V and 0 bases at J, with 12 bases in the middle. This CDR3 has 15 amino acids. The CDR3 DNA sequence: TGTGCCAGCAGTGCTCAGGGCCGGTTGAACACTGAAGCTTTCTTT. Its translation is CASSAQGRLNTEAFF.

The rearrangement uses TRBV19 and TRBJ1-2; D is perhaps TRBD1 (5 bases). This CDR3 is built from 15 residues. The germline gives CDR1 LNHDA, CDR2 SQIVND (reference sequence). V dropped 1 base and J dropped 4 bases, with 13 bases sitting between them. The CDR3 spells CASSIGGRGLYGYTF. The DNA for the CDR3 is TGTGCCAGTAGTATAGGGGGCCGCGGCCTCTATGGCTACACCTTC.

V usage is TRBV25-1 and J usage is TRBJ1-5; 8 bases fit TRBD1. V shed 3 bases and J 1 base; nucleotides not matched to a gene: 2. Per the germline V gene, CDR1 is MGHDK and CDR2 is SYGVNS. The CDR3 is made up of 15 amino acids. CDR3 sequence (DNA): TGTGCCAGCAGTGAGACAGGGGAAAGCAATCAGCCCCAGCATTTT. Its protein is CASSETGESNQPQHF.

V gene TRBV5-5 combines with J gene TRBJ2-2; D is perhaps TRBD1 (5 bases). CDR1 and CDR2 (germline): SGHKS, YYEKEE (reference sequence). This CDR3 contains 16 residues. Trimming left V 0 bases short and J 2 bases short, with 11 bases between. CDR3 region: CASSLASTVNTGELFF. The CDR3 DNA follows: TGTGCCAGCAGCTTGGCCTCGACAGTCAACACCGGGGAGCTGTTTTTT.

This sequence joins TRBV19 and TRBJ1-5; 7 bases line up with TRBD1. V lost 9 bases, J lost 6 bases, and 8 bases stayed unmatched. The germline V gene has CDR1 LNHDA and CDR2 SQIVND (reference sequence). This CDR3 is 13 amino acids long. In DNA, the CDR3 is TGTGCCAGCAGCGACAGGGAGAGTCAGCCCCAGCATTTT. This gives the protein CASSDRESQPQHF. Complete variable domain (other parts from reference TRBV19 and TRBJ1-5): DGGITQSPKYLFRKEGQNVTLSCEQNLNHDAMYWYRQDPGQGLRLIYYSQIVNDFQKGDIAEGYSVSREKKESFPLTVTSAQKNPTAFYLCASSDRESQPQHFGDGTRLSIL.

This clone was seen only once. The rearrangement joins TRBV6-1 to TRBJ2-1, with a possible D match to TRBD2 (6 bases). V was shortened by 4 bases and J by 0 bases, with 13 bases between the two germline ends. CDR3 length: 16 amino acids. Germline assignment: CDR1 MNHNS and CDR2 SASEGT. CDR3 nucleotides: TGTGCCAGCAGTGCGGACTATTATTACTCCTACAATGAGCAGTTCTTC. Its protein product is CASSADYYYSYNEQFF.

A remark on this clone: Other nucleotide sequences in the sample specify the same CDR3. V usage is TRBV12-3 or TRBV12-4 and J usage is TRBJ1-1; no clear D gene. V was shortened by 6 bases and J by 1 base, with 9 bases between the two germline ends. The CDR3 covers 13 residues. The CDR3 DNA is TGTGCCAGCAGCCCACGGAGGAACACTGAAGCTTTCTTT. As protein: CASSPRRNTEAFF.

The CDR3 DNA reads TGTGCCAGCACCCCCTGGGACAGGGCAGTGGATGAGCAGTTCTTC. Translation: CASTPWDRAVDEQFF. This chain uses TRBV9 with TRBJ2-1, with 9 bases matching TRBD1. V was clipped by 6 bases and J by 8 bases; unmatched bases: 12. CDR3 size: 15 residues. CDR1 SGDLS and CDR2 YYNGEE come from the germline V gene. The full variable domain, rest sourced from reference TRBV9 and TRBJ2-1, is DSGVTQTPKHLITATGQRVTLRCSPRSGDLSVYWYQQSLDQGLQFLIQYYNGEERAKGNILERFSAQQFPDLHSELNLSSLELGDSALYFCASTPWDRAVDEQFFGPGTRLTVL.

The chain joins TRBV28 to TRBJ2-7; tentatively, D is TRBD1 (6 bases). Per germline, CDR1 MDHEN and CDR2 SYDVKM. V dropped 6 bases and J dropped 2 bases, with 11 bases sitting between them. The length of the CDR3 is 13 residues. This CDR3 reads CASRGTGPYEQYF. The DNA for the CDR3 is TGTGCCAGCAGAGGCACAGGGCCCTACGAGCAGTACTTC.

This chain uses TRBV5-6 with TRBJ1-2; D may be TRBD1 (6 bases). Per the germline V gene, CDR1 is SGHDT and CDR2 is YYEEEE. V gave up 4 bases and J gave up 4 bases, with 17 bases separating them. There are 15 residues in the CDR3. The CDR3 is CASSHTTGYSYGYTF. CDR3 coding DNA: TGTGCCAGCAGCCACACAACAGGGTACTCCTATGGCTACACCTTC.

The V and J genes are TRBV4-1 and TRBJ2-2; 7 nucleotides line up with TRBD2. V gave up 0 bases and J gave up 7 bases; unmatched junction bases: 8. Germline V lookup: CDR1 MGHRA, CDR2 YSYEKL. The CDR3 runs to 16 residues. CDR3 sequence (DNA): TGCGCCAGCAGCCAAGATCTCTTACTAGCGATCGGGGAGCTGTTTTTT. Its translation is CASSQDLLLAIGELFF.

The CDR3 spells CASSLVEGWVNTEAFF. The CDR3 DNA sequence: TGTGCCAGCAGCTTAGTAGAGGGCTGGGTGAACACTGAAGCTTTCTTT. V gene TRBV7-2 combines with J gene TRBJ1-1; D ambiguous. Trimming removed 1 base from V and 0 bases from J, with 12 bases in between. Germline V gene lookup returns CDR1 SGHTA and CDR2 FQGNSA. The CDR3 spans 16 residues.

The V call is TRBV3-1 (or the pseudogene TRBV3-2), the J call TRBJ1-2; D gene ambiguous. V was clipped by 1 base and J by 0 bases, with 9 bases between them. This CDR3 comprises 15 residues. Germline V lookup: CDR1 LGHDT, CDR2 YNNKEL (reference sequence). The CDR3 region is CASSQGVWANYGYTF. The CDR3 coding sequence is TGTGCCAGCAGCCAAGGGGTTTGGGCTAACTATGGCTACACCTTC.

CDR3 loop: CASSLTDLANQPQHF. In nucleotides, the CDR3 is TGTGCCAGCAGTTTAACAGACCTAGCAAATCAGCCCCAGCATTTT. The V and J genes are TRBV6-2 or TRBV6-3 and TRBJ1-5; D gene unclear. There are 15 residues in the CDR3. Germline V lookup: CDR1 MNHEY, CDR2 SVGEGT. The V end lost 4 bases, the J end lost 4 bases, and 14 bases lay between the germline ends.

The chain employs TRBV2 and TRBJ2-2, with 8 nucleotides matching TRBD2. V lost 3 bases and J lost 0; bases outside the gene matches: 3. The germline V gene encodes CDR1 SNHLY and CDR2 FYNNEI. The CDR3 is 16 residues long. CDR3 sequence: CASSDTGRANTGELFF. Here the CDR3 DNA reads TGTGCCAGCAGTGATACCGGGAGGGCGAACACCGGGGAGCTGTTTTTT. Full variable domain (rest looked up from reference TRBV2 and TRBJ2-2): EPEVTQTPSHQVTQMGQEVILRCVPISNHLYFYWYRQILGQKVEFLVSFYNNEISEKSEIFDDQFSVERPDGSNFTLKIRSTKLEDSAMYFCASSDTGRANTGELFFGEGSRLTVL.

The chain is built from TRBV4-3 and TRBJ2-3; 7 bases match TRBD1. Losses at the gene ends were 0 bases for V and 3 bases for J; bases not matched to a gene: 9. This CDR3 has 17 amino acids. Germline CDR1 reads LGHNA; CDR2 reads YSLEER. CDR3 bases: TGCGCCAGCAGCCAAGATAGGGGGCGAGGTATAACAGATACGCAGTATTTT. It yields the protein CASSQDRGRGITDTQYF.

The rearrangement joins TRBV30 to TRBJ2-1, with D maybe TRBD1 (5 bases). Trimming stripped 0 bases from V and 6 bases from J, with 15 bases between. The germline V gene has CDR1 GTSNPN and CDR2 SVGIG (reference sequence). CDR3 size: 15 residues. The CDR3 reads CAWSVPPRAINEQFF. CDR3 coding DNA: TGTGCCTGGAGTGTACCCCCCAGGGCGATCAATGAGCAGTTCTTC.

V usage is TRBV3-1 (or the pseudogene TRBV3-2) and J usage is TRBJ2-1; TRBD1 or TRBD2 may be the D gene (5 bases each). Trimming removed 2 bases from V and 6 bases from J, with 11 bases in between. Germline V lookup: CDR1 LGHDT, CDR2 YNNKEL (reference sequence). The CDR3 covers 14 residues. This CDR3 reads CASSQRTGANEQFF. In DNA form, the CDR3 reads TGTGCCAGCAGCCAAAGGACCGGGGCCAATGAGCAGTTCTTC.